The source of this T cell receptor beta chain is a study of beta chain features in type 1 diabetes. In the study overall: Age, gender and cell yields were similar between patients and healthy donors.

Trimming left V 4 bases short and J 3 bases short, with 19 bases between. Germline loops: CDR1 MGHDK, CDR2 SYGVNS. This CDR3 comprises 16 residues. Expressed TCRB transcripts were sequenced because the entire RNA isolate underwent reverse transcription. Generated by immunoSEQ multiplex PCR, the TCRdb table keeps only in-frame clones and is missing some. The sample carries a few hundred thousand clones, roughly 15% recorded once. Sequencing was carried out using naive CD4+ T cells from blood. The source of this sequence is a woman under 30 in good health. This sequence joins TRBV25-1 and TRBJ2-7; D is possibly TRBD2 (5 bases). The CDR3 coding sequence is TGTGCCAGCAGTGGGAGAGGGCCCTCCAGTTACTACGAGCAGTACTTC. The encoded protein is CASSGRGPSSYYEQYF.